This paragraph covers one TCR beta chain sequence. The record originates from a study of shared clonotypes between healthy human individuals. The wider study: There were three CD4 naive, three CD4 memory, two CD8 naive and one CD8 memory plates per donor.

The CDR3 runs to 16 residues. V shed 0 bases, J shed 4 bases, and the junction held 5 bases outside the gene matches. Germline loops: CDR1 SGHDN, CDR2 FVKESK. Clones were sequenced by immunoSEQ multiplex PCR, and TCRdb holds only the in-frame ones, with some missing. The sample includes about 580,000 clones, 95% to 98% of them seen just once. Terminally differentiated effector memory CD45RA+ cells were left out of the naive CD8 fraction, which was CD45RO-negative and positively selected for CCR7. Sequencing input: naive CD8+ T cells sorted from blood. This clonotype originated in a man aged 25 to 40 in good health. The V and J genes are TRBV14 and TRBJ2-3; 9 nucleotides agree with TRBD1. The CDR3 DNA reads TGTGCCAGCAGCCAAGAATCGGACAGGGGCCCAGATACGCAGTATTTT. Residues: CASSQESDRGPDTQYF.